The 17 T cell receptor beta chains in this list originate from one sample, sequenced in a study of blood T cell repertoires in COVID-19. Method: immunoSEQ multiplex PCR; TCRdb's copy keeps in-frame clones and lacks some. In the table there are approximately 190,000 clones, roughly 89% of which are singletons. The source material was PBMCs or T cells enriched from blood (not recorded which). These receptors were obtained from a young woman who had been exposed to COVID-19.

This clone turned up a few times. The rearrangement uses TRBV5-6 and TRBJ1-4, with 8 bases fitting TRBD1. This CDR3 comprises 15 residues. J was trimmed by 5 bases and V by 4 bases; bases with no gene match: 7. CDR1 SGHDT and CDR2 YYEEEE come from the germline V gene. The CDR3 spells CASSLLDRENEKLFF. As DNA, the CDR3 is TGTGCCAGCAGCCTCTTGGACAGGGAGAATGAAAAACTGTTTTTT.

The CDR3 spells CASSLAEGVWAEAFF. In DNA, the CDR3 is TGTGCCAGCAGCTTGGCCGAAGGGGTATGGGCTGAAGCTTTCTTT. The V call is TRBV5-6, the J call TRBJ1-1, with TRBD1 as a possible D gene (5 bases). Per germline, CDR1 SGHDT and CDR2 YYEEEE. V gave up 0 bases and J gave up 6 bases, with 15 bases separating them. CDR3 length equals 15 residues. Using reference TRBV5-6 and TRBJ1-1 for the parts outside the CDR3, the full variable domain is DAGVTQSPTHLIKTRGQQVTLRCSPKSGHDTVSWYQQALGQGPQFIFQYYEEEERQRGNFPDRFSGHQFPNYSSELNVNALLLGDSALYLCASSLAEGVWAEAFFGQGTRLTVV.

V usage is TRBV2 and J usage is TRBJ1-5; a possible D gene is TRBD1 (5 bases). Per germline, CDR1 SNHLY and CDR2 FYNNEI. Trimming left V 8 bases short and J 7 bases short, with 12 bases between. The CDR3 length is 12 residues. CDR3 nucleotide sequence: TGTGCCAGCGCCAGGGTTCGGCAGCCCCAGCATTTT. This codes for CASARVRQPQHF.

The rearrangement links TRBV10-3 to TRBJ2-5; D might be TRBD1 (8 bases). Germline lookup yields CDR1 ENHRY and CDR2 SYGVKD. The CDR3 length is 14 residues. The V end was cut by 4 bases, the J end by 5 bases, with 14 bases between. The CDR3 DNA sequence: TGTGCCATCAGTGGTACAGGGGGAGGGGAGACCCAGTACTTC. Amino acids: CAISGTGGGETQYF.

CDR3 protein: CASSSQDRRNYGYTF. The DNA for the CDR3 is TGTGCCAGCAGCAGTCAGGACAGGCGTAACTATGGCTACACCTTC. The J gene is TRBJ1-2, the V gene TRBV21-1; the table's D gene call, TRBD1, was not cross checked with the DNA. TRBV21-1 constitutes a pseudogene. CDR3 size: 15 residues.

The genes are TRBV5-1 and TRBJ2-1; 10 bases agree with TRBD2. The CDR3 length is 15 residues. With V trimmed by 1 base and J by 9 bases, 7 bases remained unmatched. CDR1 SGHRS and CDR2 YFSETQ come from the germline V gene. CDR3 bases: TGCGCCAGCAGCTTGCAGCGGGGGGGCGGGAGTGAGCAGTTCTTC. It is translated as CASSLQRGGGSEQFF.

DNA of the CDR3: TGTGCCACCAGTGACCCTACTAGCGCAGATACGCAGTATTTT. Its translation is CATSDPTSADTQYF. The chain links TRBV24-1 to TRBJ2-3, with 7 positions matching TRBD2. The V gene end was trimmed by 4 bases and the J gene end by 4 bases; junction bases not matched to a gene: 4. The germline gives CDR1 KGHDR, CDR2 SFDVKD. CDR3 length: 14 amino acids.

The rearrangement uses TRBV5-6 and TRBJ2-3; a possible D gene is TRBD2 (7 bases). The CDR3 sequence is 16 residues long. Trimming took off 4 bases at V and 4 bases at J, with 19 bases between the two ends. Germline loops: CDR1 SGHDT, CDR2 YYEEEE. CDR3 DNA sequence: TGTGCCAGCAGCGTCCCGGGGGGCAATACGGCAGATACGCAGTATTTT. Protein: CASSVPGGNTADTQYF.

This clone appeared once. The V and J genes are TRBV30 and TRBJ1-3; D unclear. This CDR3 contains 15 residues. Germline CDR1 is GTSNPN and CDR2 is SVGIG (reference sequence). The V gene lost 1 base and the J gene lost 0 bases, with 10 bases spanning the gap. Here the CDR3 reads CAWSGEYNSGNTIYF. The DNA for the CDR3 is TGTGCCTGGAGTGGGGAGTACAACTCTGGAAACACCATATATTTT.

The rearrangement joins TRBV28 to TRBJ2-7, with TRBD2 identical over 10 bases. CDR3 length: 15 amino acids. The germline V gene has CDR1 MDHEN and CDR2 SYDVKM. The V segment lost 2 bases and the J segment 2 bases; nucleotides outside the gene matches: 3. The CDR3 is CASSLSGGGTYEQYF. As DNA, the CDR3 is TGTGCCAGCAGTTTAAGCGGGGGGGGTACCTACGAGCAGTACTTC.

The chain couples TRBV5-6 to TRBJ1-1; D uncertain. Trimming cost V 4 bases and J 6 bases, with 19 bases left between them. Germline-derived CDR1 and CDR2 are SGHDT and YYEEEE. The CDR3 totals 15 residues. The CDR3 is CASSKSLPLGAEAFF. Here the CDR3 DNA reads TGTGCCAGCAGCAAAAGCCTTCCTCTCGGGGCTGAAGCTTTCTTT.

The chain is built from TRBV3-1 (or the pseudogene TRBV3-2) and TRBJ1-2; D perhaps matches TRBD1 (6 bases). Germline CDR1 is LGHDT and CDR2 is YNNKEL (reference sequence). V was trimmed by 3 bases and J by 11 bases, leaving 16 bases between them. The CDR3 runs 13 residues. The CDR3 reads CASSQGGGSRYTF. Written as DNA, the CDR3 is TGTGCCAGCAGCCAGGGAGGGGGATCCAGGTACACCTTC.

The chain combines TRBV29-1 with TRBJ2-1; D possibly corresponds to TRBD2 (5 bases). CDR3 length: 17 amino acids. V was pared by 0 bases and J by 0 bases, with 15 bases between. Germline CDR1 and CDR2: SQVTM and ANQGSEA. The CDR3: CSVEDRGLGSSYNEQFF. The CDR3 nucleotides are TGCAGCGTTGAAGATCGTGGGCTAGGGAGCTCCTACAATGAGCAGTTCTTC.

The gene calls are TRBV2 and TRBJ2-7; tentative D call: TRBD1 (6 bases). Germline V gene data show CDR1 as SNHLY and CDR2 as FYNNEI. This CDR3 has 14 amino acids. The V gene lost 5 bases and the J gene lost 0 bases, with 11 bases spanning the gap. CDR3 nucleotides: TGTGCCAGCAGTTCCACAGGGTACTCCTACGAGCAGTACTTC. This translates into CASSSTGYSYEQYF.

Concerning this clone: The junction and the germline gene differ at one end; a read error may be behind it. The chain has TRBV27 and TRBJ2-4; 7 bases fit TRBD1. The germline V gene encodes CDR1 MNHEY and CDR2 SMNVEV (reference sequence). This CDR3 has 15 residues. The CDR3 region is CASSFAQGREKHFSF. The CDR3 bases are TGTGCCAGCAGTTTCGCACAGGGGCGCGAAAAACATTTCTCCTTC.

This chain links TRBV2 with TRBJ2-2; weak D call: TRBD1 (5 bases). Germline V gives CDR1 SNHLY, CDR2 FYNNEI. The CDR3 runs 13 residues. V was trimmed by 2 bases and J by 7 bases, leaving 8 bases between them. The CDR3 loop is CASSENQGGELFF. CDR3 in DNA: TGTGCCAGCAGTGAAAATCAGGGCGGGGAGCTGTTTTTT.

This clone has only one observation. This chain connects TRBV2 to TRBJ1-1; D might be TRBD1 (6 bases). In germline, CDR1 is SNHLY, CDR2 FYNNEI. V lost 6 bases to trimming and J lost 7 bases, with 12 bases between them. This CDR3 contains 12 residues. CDR3: CASRPGQSEAFF. DNA of the CDR3: TGTGCCAGCAGACCGGGACAAAGTGAAGCTTTCTTT.